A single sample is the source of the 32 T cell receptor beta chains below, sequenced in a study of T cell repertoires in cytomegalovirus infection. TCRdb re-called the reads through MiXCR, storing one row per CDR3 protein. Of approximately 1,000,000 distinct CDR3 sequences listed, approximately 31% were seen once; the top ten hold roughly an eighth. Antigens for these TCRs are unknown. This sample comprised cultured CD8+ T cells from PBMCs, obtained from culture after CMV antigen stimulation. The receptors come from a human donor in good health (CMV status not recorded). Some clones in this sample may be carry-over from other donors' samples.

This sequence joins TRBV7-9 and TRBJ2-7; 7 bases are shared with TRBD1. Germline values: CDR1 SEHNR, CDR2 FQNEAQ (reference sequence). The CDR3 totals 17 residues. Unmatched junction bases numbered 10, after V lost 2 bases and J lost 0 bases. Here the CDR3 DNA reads TGTGCCAGCAGCTTATTTCGTGGACAGGTCTTCTCCTACGAGCAGTACTTC. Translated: CASSLFRGQVFSYEQYF.

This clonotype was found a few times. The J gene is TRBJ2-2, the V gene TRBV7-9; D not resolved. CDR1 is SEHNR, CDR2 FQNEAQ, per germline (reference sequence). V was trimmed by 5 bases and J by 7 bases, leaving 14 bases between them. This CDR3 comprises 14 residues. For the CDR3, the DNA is TGTGCCAGCAGCCACAAGGGTTACGGCGGGGAGCTGTTTTTT. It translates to CASSHKGYGGELFF.

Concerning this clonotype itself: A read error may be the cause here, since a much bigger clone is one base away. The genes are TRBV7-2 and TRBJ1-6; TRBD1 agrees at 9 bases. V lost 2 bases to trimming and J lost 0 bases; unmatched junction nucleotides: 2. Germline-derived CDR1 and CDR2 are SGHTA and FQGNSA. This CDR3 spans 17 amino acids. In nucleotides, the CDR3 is TGTACCAGCAGCTTACCGGGACAGGGCTCCTATAATTCACCCCTCCACTTT. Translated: CTSSLPGQGSYNSPLHF.

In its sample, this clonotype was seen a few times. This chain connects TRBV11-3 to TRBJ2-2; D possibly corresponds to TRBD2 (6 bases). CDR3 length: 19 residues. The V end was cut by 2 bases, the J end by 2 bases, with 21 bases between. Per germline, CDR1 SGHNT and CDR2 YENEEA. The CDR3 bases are TGTGCCAGCAGCTTATTTTTGGGCGGAGGGCAGGGAAACACCGGGGAGCTGTTTTTT. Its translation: CASSLFLGGGQGNTGELFF.

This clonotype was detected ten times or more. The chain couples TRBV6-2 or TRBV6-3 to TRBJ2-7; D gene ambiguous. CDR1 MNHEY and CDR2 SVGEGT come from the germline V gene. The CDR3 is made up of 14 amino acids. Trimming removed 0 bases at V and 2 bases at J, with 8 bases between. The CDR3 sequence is CASSYSAGPYEQYV. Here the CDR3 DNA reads TGTGCCAGCAGTTACTCCGCAGGCCCCTACGAGCAGTACGTC.

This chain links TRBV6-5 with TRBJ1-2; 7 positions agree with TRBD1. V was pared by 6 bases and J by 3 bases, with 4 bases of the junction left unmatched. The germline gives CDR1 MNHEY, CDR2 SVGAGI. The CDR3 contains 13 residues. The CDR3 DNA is TGTGCCAGCAGCTGGGGACAGCACTATGGCTACACCTTC. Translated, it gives CASSWGQHYGYTF.

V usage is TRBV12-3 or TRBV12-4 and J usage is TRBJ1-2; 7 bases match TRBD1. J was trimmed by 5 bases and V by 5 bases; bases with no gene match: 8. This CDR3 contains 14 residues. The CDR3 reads CASSVDRSPYGYTF. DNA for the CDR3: TGTGCCAGCAGTGTGGACAGGTCTCCTTATGGCTACACCTTC.

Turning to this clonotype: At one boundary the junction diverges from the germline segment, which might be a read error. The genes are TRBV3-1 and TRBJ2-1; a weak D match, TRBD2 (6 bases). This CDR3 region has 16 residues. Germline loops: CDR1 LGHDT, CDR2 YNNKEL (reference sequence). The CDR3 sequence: CASSQDNLLDYNEQIF. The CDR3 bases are TGTGCCAGCAGCCAAGATAACCTCTTGGACTACAATGAGCAGATCTTC.

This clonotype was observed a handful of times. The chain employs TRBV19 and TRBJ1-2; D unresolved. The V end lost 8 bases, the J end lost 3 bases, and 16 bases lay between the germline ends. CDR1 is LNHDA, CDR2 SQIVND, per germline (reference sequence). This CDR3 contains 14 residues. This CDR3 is CASSIYWGHYGYTF. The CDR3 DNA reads TGTGCCAGTTCTATCTACTGGGGTCACTATGGCTACACCTTC.

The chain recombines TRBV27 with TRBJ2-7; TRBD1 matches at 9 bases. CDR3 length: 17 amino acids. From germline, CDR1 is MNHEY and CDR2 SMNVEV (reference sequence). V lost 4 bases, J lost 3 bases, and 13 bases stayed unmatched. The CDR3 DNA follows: TGTGCCAGCAGTTCTCTTTACGGGACAGGGCTAATCTACGAGCAGTACTTC. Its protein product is CASSSLYGTGLIYEQYF.

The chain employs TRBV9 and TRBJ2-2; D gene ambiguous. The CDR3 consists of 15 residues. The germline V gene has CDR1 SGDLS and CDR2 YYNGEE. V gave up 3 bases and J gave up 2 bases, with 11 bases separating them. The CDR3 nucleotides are TGTGCCAGCAGCGACTACAAAGTAAACACCGGGGAGCTGTTTTTT. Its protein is CASSDYKVNTGELFF.

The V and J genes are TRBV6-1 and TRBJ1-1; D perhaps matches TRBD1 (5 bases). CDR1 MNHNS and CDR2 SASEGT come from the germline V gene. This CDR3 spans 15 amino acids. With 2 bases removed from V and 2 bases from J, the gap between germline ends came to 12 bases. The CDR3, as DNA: TGTGCCAGCAGTGAATCAGAGGGGCTTAACACTGAAGCTTTCTTT. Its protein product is CASSESEGLNTEAFF.

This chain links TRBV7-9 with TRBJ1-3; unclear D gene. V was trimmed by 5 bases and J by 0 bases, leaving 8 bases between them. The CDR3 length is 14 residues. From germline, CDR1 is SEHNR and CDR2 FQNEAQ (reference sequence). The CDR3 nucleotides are TGTGCCAGCAGCCCTCACAGCTCTGGAAACACCATATATTTT. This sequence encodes CASSPHSSGNTIYF.

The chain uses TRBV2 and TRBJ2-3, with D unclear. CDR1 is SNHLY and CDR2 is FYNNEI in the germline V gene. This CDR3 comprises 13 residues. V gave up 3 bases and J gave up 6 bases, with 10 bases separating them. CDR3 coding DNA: TGTGCCAGCAGTGAGGTCCCCTTTGATACGCAGTATTTT. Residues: CASSEVPFDTQYF. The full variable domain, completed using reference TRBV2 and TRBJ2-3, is EPEVTQTPSHQVTQMGQEVILRCVPISNHLYFYWYRQILGQKVEFLVSFYNNEISEKSEIFDDQFSVERPDGSNFTLKIRSTKLEDSAMYFCASSEVPFDTQYFGPGTRLTVL.

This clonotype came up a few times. Here the CDR3 reads CASSLGARGSDGYTF. Here the CDR3 DNA reads TGTGCCAGCAGCTTAGGGGCCAGGGGCTCGGATGGCTACACCTTC. The chain links TRBV7-6 to TRBJ1-2; weak D call: TRBD1 (6 bases). This CDR3 region has 15 residues. Per the germline V gene, CDR1 is SGHVS and CDR2 is FNYEAQ. V was cut by 1 base and J by 6 bases, with 15 bases left in between.

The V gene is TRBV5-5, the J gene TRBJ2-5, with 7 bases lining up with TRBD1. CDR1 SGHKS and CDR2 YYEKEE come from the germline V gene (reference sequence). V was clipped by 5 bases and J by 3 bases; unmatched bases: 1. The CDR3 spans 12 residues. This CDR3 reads CASRQGEETQYF. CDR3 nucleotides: TGTGCCAGCAGGCAGGGGGAAGAGACCCAGTACTTC.

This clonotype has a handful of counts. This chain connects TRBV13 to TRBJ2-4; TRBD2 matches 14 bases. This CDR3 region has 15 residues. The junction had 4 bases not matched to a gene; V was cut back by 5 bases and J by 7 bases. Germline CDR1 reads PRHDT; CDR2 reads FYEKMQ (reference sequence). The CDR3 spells CASSLRTSGGNIQYF. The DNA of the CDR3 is TGTGCCAGCAGCCTCCGGACTAGCGGGGGGAACATTCAGTACTTC.

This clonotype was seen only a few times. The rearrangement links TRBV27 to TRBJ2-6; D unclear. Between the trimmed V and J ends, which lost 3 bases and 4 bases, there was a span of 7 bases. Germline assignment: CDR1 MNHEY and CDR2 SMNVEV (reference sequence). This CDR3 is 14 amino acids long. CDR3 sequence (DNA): TGTGCCAGCAGTTTGACCGTGGGGGCCAACGTCCTGACTTTC. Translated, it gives CASSLTVGANVLTF. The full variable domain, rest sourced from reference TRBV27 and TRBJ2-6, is EAQVTQNPRYLITVTGKKLTVTCSQNMNHEYMSWYRQDPGLGLRQIYYSMNVEVTDKGDVPEGYKVSRKEKRNFPLILESPSPNQTSLYFCASSLTVGANVLTFGAGSRLTVL.

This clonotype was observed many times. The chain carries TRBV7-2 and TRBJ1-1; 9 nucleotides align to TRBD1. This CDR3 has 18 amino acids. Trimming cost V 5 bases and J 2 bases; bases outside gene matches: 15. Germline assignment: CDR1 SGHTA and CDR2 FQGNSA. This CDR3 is CASSPWGLLQGANTEAFF. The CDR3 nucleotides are TGTGCCAGCAGCCCGTGGGGGCTGTTACAGGGGGCCAACACTGAAGCTTTCTTT.

CDR3 DNA sequence: TGTGCCAGCAGCTTAGTTGAGGGGGGACTAGCGGGGTACAATGAGCAGTTCTTC. As protein: CASSLVEGGLAGYNEQFF. The chain is built from TRBV7-6 and TRBJ2-1; TRBD2 aligns across 13 bases. With V trimmed by 1 base and J by 4 bases, 7 bases remained unmatched. CDR1 SGHVS and CDR2 FNYEAQ come from the germline V gene. The CDR3 loop spans 18 amino acids.

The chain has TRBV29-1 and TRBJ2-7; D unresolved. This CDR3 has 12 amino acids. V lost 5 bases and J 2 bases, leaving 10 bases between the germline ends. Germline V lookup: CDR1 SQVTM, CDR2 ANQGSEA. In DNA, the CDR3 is TGCAGCGTTAAGACCGGACCCTACGAGCAGTACTTC. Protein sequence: CSVKTGPYEQYF.

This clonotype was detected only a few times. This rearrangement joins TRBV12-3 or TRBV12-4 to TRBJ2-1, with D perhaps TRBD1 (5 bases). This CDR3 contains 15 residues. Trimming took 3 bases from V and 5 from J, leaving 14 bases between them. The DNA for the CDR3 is TGTGCCAGCAGTTTGGGGCCCCCCCCGAACAATGAGCAGTTCTTC. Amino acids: CASSLGPPPNNEQFF.

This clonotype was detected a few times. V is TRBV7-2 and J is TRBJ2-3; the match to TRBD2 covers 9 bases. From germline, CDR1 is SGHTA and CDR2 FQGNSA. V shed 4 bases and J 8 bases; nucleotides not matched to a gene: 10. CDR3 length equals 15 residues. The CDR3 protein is CASSSTTSGFGTQYF. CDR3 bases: TGTGCCAGCAGCTCCACGACTAGCGGATTCGGTACGCAGTATTTT. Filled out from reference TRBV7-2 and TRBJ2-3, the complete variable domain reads GAGVSQSPSNKVTEKGKDVELRCDPISGHTALYWYRQSLGQGLEFLIYFQGNSAPDKSGLPSDRFSAERTGGSVSTLTIQRTQQEDSAVYLCASSSTTSGFGTQYFGPGTRLTVL.

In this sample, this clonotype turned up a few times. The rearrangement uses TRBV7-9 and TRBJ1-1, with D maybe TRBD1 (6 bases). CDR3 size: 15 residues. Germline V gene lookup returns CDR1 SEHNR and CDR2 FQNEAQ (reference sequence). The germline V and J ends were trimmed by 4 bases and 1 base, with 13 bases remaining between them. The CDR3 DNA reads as TGTGCCAGCAGCTCGTCGCTGGGGGCGAACACTGAAGCTTTCTTT. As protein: CASSSSLGANTEAFF.

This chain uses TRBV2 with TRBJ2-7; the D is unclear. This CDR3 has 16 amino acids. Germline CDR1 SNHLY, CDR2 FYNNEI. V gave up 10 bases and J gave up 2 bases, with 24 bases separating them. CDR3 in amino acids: CATTRSYRDVAYEQYF. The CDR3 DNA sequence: TGTGCCACCACGAGGTCTTATAGAGACGTTGCCTACGAGCAGTACTTC.

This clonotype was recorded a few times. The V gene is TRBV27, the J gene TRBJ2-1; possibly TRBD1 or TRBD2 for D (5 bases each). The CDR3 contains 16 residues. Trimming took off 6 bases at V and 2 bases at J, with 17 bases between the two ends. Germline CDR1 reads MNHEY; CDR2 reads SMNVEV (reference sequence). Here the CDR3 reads CASSPGTTRPYNEQFF. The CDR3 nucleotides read TGTGCCAGCAGCCCTGGGACCACCCGCCCCTACAATGAGCAGTTCTTC.

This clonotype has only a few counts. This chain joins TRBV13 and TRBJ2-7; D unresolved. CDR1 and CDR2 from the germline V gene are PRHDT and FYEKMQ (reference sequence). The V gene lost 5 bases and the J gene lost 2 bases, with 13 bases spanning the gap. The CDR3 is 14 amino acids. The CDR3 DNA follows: TGTGCCAGCAGCACTTCTGGGCCAACCTACGAGCAGTACTTC. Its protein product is CASSTSGPTYEQYF.

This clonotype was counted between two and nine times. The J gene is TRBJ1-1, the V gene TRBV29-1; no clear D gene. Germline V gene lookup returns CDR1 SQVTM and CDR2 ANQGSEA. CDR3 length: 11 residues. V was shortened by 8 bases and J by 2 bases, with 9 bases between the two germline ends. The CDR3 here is CSTAFNTEAFF. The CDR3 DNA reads TGCAGCACGGCCTTTAACACTGAAGCTTTCTTT.

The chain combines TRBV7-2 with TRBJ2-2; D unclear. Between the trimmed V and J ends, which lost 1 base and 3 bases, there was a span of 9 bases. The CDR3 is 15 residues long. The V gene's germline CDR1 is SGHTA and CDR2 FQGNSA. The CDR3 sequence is CASSLEGSDTGELFF. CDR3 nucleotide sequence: TGTGCCAGCAGCTTAGAAGGGTCGGACACCGGGGAGCTGTTTTTT.

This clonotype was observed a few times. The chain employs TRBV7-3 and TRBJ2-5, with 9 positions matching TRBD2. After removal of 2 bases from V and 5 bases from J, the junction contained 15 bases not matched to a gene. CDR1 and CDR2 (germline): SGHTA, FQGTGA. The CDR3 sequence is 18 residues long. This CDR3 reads CASSLGVSGGPVGETQYF. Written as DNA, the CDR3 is TGTGCCAGCAGCTTAGGGGTTAGCGGGGGCCCCGTCGGGGAGACCCAGTACTTC.

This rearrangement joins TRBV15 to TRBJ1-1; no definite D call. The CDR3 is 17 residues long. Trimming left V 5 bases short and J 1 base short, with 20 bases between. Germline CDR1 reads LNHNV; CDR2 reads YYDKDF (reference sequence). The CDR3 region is CATSSYPELLGNTEAFF. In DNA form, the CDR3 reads TGTGCCACCAGCTCTTACCCGGAGTTATTAGGGAACACTGAAGCTTTCTTT. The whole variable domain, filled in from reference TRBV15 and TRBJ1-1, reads DAMVIQNPRYQVTQFGKPVTLSCSQTLNHNVMYWYQQKSSQAPKLLFHYYDKDFNNEADTPDNFQSRRPNTSFCFLDIRSPGLGDTAMYLCATSSYPELLGNTEAFFGQGTRLTVV.

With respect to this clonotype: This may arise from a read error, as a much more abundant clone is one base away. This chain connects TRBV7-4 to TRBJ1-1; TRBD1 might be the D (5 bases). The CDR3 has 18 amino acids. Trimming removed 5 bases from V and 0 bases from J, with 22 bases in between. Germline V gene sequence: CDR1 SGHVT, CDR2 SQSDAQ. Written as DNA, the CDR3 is TGTGCCAGCAGCACCCCTCCGAGGGGCAGAACCGTGAACACTGAAGCTTTCTTT. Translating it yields CASSTPPRGRTVNTEAFF.